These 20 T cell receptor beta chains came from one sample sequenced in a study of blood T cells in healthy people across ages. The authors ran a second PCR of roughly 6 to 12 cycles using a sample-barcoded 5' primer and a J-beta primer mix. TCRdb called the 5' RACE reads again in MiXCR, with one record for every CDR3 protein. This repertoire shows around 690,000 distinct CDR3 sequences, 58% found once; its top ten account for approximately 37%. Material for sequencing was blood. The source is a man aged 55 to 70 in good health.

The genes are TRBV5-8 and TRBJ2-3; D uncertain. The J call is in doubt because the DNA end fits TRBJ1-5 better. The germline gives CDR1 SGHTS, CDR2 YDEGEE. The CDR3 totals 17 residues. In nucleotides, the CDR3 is TGTGCCAGCAGCCGGCGGACGGCCACCACGGGCACAGATACGCAGCATTTT. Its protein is CASSRRTATTGTDTQHF.

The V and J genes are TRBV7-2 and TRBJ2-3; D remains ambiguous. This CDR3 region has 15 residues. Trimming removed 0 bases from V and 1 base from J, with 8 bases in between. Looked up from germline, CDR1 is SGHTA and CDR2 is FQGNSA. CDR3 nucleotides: TGTGCCAGCAGCTTAGCGGGCAGGCGCACAGATACGCAGTATTTT. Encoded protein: CASSLAGRRTDTQYF. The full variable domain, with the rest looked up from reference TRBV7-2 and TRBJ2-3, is GAGVSQSPSNKVTEKGKDVELRCDPISGHTALYWYRQSLGQGLEFLIYFQGNSAPDKSGLPSDRFSAERTGGSVSTLTIQRTQQEDSAVYLCASSLAGRRTDTQYFGPGTRLTVL.

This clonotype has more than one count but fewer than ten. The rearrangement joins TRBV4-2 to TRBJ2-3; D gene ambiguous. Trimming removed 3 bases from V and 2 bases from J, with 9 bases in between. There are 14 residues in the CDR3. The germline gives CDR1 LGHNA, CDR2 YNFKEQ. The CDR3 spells CASSQGGTTDTQYF. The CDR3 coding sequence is TGTGCCAGCAGCCAGGGCGGCACCACAGATACGCAGTATTTT.

CDR3 loop: CSAIGLAGWGETQYF. CDR3 nucleotides: TGCAGTGCAATAGGACTAGCGGGATGGGGAGAGACCCAGTACTTC. This chain links TRBV20-1 with TRBJ2-5; 12 bases align to TRBD2. CDR3 length: 15 residues. Trimming cost V 6 bases and J 4 bases; bases outside gene matches: 9. Germline V CDR1 and CDR2: DFQATT, SNEGSKA (reference sequence).

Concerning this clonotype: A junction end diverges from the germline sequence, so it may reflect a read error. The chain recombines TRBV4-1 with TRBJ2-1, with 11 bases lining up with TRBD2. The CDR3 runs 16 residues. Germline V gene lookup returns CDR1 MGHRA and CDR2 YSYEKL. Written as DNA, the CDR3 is TGCGCCAGCAGCCAGGGGGGACTAGCGGCCTACAGTGAGCAGTTCTTC. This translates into CASSQGGLAAYSEQFF.

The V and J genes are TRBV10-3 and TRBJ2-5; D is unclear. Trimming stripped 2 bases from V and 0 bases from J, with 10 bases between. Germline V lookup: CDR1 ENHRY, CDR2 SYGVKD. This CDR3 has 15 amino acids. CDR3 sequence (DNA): TGTGCCATCAGTGAGGGGTCCGGATACCAAGAGACCCAGTACTTC. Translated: CAISEGSGYQETQYF.

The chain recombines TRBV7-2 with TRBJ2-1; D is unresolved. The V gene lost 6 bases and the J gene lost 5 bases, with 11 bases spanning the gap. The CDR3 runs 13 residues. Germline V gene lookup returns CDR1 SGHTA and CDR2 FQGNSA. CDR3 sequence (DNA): TGTGCCAGCAGTCAAATGCCCCACAATGAGCAGTTCTTC. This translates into CASSQMPHNEQFF. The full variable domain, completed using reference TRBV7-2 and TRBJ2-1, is GAGVSQSPSNKVTEKGKDVELRCDPISGHTALYWYRQSLGQGLEFLIYFQGNSAPDKSGLPSDRFSAERTGGSVSTLTIQRTQQEDSAVYLCASSQMPHNEQFFGPGTRLTVL.

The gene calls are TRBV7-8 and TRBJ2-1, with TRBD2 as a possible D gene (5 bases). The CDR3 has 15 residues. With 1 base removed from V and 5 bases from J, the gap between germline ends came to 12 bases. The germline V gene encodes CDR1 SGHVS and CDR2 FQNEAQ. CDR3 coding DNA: TGTGCCAGCAGCTTAGTATTAGCGTGGGACAATGAGCAGTTCTTC. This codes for CASSLVLAWDNEQFF.

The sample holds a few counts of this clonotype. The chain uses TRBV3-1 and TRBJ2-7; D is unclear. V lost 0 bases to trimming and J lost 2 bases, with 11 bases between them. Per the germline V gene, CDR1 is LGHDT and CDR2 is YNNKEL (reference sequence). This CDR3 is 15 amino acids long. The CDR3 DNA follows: TGTGCCAGCAGCCAAGATGGATGGCAGGCCTACGAGCAGTACTTC. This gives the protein CASSQDGWQAYEQYF.

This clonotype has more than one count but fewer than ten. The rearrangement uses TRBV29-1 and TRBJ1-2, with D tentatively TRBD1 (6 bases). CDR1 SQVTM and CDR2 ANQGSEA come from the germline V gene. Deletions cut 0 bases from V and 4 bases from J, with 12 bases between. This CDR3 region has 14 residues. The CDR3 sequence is CSVEDPGAGYGYTF. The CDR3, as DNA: TGCAGCGTTGAAGATCCAGGGGCTGGCTATGGCTACACCTTC.

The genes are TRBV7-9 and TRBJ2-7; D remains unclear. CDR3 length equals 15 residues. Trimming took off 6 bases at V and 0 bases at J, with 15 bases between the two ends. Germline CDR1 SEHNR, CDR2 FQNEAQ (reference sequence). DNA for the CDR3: TGTGCCAGCAGTGGGGTAGACACGAGCTCCTACGAGCAGTACTTC. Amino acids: CASSGVDTSSYEQYF.

CDR3 amino acids: CSAPTPREAFF. CDR3 nucleotide sequence: TGCAGTGCACCAACCCCCAGGGAGGCTTTCTTT. V is TRBV20-1 and J is TRBJ1-1, with a possible D match to TRBD1 (5 bases). This CDR3 has 11 residues. Germline CDR1 reads DFQATT; CDR2 reads SNEGSKA (reference sequence). V lost 6 bases, J lost 11 bases, and 16 bases lay in between.

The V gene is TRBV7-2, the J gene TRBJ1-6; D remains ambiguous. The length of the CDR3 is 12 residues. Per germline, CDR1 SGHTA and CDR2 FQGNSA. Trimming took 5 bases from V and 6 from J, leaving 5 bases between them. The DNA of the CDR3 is TGTGCCAGCAGCCCAACTAATTCACCCCTCCACTTT. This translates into CASSPTNSPLHF.

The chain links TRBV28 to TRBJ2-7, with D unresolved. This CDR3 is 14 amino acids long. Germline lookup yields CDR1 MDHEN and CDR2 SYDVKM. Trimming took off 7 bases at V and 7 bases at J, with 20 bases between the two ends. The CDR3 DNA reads TGTGCCAGCACAAGTGGGCAAAACTACAATGAGCAGTACTTC. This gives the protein CASTSGQNYNEQYF.

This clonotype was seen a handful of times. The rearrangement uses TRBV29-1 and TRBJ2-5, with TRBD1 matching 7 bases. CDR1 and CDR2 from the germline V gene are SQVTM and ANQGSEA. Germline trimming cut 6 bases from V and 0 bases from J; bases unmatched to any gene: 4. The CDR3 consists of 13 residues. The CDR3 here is CSVMGQYQETQYF. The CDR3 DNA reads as TGCAGCGTGATGGGACAGTACCAAGAGACCCAGTACTTC.

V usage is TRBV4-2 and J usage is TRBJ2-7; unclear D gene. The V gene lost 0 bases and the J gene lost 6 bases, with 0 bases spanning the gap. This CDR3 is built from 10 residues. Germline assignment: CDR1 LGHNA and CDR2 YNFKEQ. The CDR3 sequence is CASSQDEQYF. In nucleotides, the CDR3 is TGTGCCAGCAGCCAAGACGAGCAGTACTTC.

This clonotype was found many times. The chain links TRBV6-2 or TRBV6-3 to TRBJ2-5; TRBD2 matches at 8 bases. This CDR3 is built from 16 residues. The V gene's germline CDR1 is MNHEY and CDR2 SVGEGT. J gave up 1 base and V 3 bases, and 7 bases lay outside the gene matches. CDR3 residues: CASSYLAGGVQETQYF. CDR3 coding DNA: TGTGCCAGCAGTTATTTGGCGGGGGGAGTCCAAGAGACCCAGTACTTC.

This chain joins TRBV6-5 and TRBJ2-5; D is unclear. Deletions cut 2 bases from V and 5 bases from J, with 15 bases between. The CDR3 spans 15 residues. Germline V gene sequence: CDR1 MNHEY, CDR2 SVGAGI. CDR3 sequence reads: CASSYGRLAEETQYF. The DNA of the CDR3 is TGTGCCAGCAGTTACGGTAGGCTGGCGGAGGAGACCCAGTACTTC.

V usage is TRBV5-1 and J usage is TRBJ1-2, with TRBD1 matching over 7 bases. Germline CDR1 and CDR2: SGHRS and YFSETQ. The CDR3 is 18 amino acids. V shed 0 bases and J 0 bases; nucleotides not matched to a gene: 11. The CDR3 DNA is TGCGCCAGCAGCTTGGAAGGGGACAGATCCTCGACTAACTATGGCTACACCTTC. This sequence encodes CASSLEGDRSSTNYGYTF.

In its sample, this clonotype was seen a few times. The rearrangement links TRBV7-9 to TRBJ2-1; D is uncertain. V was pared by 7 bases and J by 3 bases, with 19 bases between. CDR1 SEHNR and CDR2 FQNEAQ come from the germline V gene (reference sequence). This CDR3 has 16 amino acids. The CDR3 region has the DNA TGTGCCAGCACCCCTGGCACCGGGCTGGGCTACAATGAGCAGTTCTTC. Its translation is CASTPGTGLGYNEQFF.